This entry features one T cell receptor (beta chain) sequence. Its target is not known. This specimen comes from a study of T cell responses to AZD1222 COVID-19 vaccine. Sequencing was performed with immunoSEQ multiplex PCR; in TCRdb, only in-frame clones are kept and a portion is missing. The data contain 150,000 to 160,000 clones, approximately 87% of them singletons. General observations from the study: Spike as a whole was targeted by vaccine-associated CD4 TCRs, dominant at 160-218 and 743-854. Repertoire collection took place solely once the T cell response had peaked. Spike-specific TCR repertoires showed rising breadth and depth after two AZD1222 doses.

The sequences come from peripheral blood, collected 28 days after the second AZD1222 dose. The receptor comes from an adult who received the AZD1222 COVID-19 vaccine.

The CDR3, as DNA: TGTGCCAGCAGCTTAGCAGGGGAGCGGTTATACACCGGGGAGCTGTTTTTT. It is translated as CASSLAGERLYTGELFF. The rearrangement links TRBV7-9 to TRBJ2-2; perhaps D is TRBD1 or TRBD2 (5 bases each). The CDR3 consists of 17 residues. Germline-derived CDR1 and CDR2 are SEHNR and FQNEAQ (reference sequence). The V end lost 0 bases, the J end lost 3 bases, and 14 bases lay between the germline ends.